Listed here are 3 T cell receptor beta chains from one sample, sequenced in a study of identical twins' blood T cells. TCRdb processed the 5' RACE reads anew with MiXCR; each CDR3 protein has one entry. The sample has around 380,000 distinct CDR3 sequences, 28% seen once. Sequencing was performed on PBMCs. The origin of the receptors is a woman aged 18 to 55 in good health.

The table lists this clonotype with a few counts. This chain links TRBV12-5 with TRBJ1-2; D remains ambiguous. Trimming removed 8 bases at V and 5 bases at J, with 12 bases between. Germline CDR1 is LGHNT and CDR2 is FRNRAP. This CDR3 has 12 amino acids. CDR3 DNA: TGTGCTAGTCTAGTACAGTCTTATGGCTACACCTTC. It is translated as CASLVQSYGYTF.

This clonotype was counted many times. The chain is built from TRBV6-2 or TRBV6-3 and TRBJ2-1; D ambiguous. The CDR3 covers 14 residues. The V and J ends lost 0 bases and 5 bases respectively, with 8 bases between them. The germline gives CDR1 MNHEY, CDR2 SVGEGT. The DNA for the CDR3 is TGTGCCAGCAGTTACTCGAGCCGAAACAATGAGCAGTTCTTC. This codes for CASSYSSRNNEQFF.

This clonotype occurred a few times. The gene calls are TRBV20-1 and TRBJ1-3; D is unresolved. This CDR3 region has 13 residues. Germline values: CDR1 DFQATT, CDR2 SNEGSKA (reference sequence). Trimming cost V 0 bases and J 6 bases, with 9 bases left between them. The CDR3 sequence is CSARDGRANTIYF. The DNA of the CDR3 is TGCAGTGCTAGAGATGGCCGGGCAAACACCATATATTTT.